Below, 10 T cell receptor beta chains from the same sample are listed, as sequenced in a study of blood T cells in healthy people across ages. Through a sample-barcoded 5' primer and a J-beta primer mix, a second PCR was run for about 6 to 11 cycles. TCRdb independently ran MiXCR on the 5' RACE reads; one entry per CDR3 protein. This table has about 680,000 distinct CDR3 sequences, over 45% appearing once. Source material: blood. All receptors derive from a woman aged 55-70 years in good health.

V is TRBV4-3 and J is TRBJ2-7; either TRBD1 or TRBD2 may fit D (5 bases each). Trimming removed 1 base from V and 1 base from J, with 17 bases in between. Per the germline V gene, CDR1 is LGHNA and CDR2 is YSLEER. This CDR3 is 17 amino acids long. Here the CDR3 DNA reads TGCGCCAGCAGCCAAGGAGGGGCGGGCACAGATTCCTACGAGCAGTACTTC. Its protein is CASSQGGAGTDSYEQYF.

The chain uses TRBV14 and TRBJ2-7, with D perhaps being TRBD1 or TRBD2 (7 bases each). The CDR3 runs to 15 residues. The V end lost 4 bases, the J end lost 2 bases, and 15 bases lay between the germline ends. The germline V gene encodes CDR1 SGHDN and CDR2 FVKESK. The CDR3 DNA is TGTGCCAGCAGCCCGCAGGCAGGGGGGGCCTACGAGCAGTACTTC. Translation: CASSPQAGGAYEQYF.

This rearrangement joins TRBV5-1 to TRBJ2-1; D assignment may be TRBD1 or TRBD2 (6 bases each). Trimming took 5 bases from V and 8 from J, leaving 17 bases between them. Germline V gene sequence: CDR1 SGHRS, CDR2 YFSETQ. CDR3 length: 14 amino acids. The CDR3 nucleotides are TGCGCCAGCAGGGAGGGGGTCCGGTTAGATGAGCAGTTCTTC. It codes for CASREGVRLDEQFF.

This chain joins TRBV20-1 and TRBJ2-1, with TRBD2 matching 13 bases. The J call is uncertain, as TRBJ2-7 better fits the DNA end. CDR1 is DFQATT, CDR2 SNEGSKA, per germline (reference sequence). The CDR3 totals 13 residues. CDR3 bases: TGCAGTGGTGGACTAGCGGGAGAAGGCGAGCAGTACTTC. This sequence encodes CSGGLAGEGEQYF.

The table lists this clonotype with a count of one. The chain uses TRBV12-3 or TRBV12-4 and TRBJ2-1; 10 nucleotides line up with TRBD2. The DNA matches TRBJ2-7 better at its end, which makes the J call doubtful. The CDR3 has 15 residues. This chain's CDR3 is CASSGLAETYNEQYF. CDR3 DNA: TGTGCCAGCAGCGGACTAGCGGAGACCTACAATGAGCAGTACTTC.

Of note for this clonotype: This may stem from a read error, because a much larger clone lies one nucleotide away. The chain links TRBV7-2 to TRBJ2-5; D is uncertain. V was trimmed by 1 base and J by 2 bases, leaving 5 bases between them. This CDR3 is built from 13 residues. Germline CDR1 is SGHTA and CDR2 is FQGNSA. The CDR3 loop reads CASSLDEQETQYF. The CDR3 coding sequence is TGTGCCAGCAGCTTAGATGAGCAAGAGACCCAGTACTTC. Together with reference TRBV7-2 and TRBJ2-5, the CDR3 gives the full variable domain: GAGVSQSPSNKVTEKGKDVELRCDPISGHTALYWYRQSLGQGLEFLIYFQGNSAPDKSGLPSDRFSAERTGGSVSTLTIQRTQQEDSAVYLCASSLDEQETQYFGPGTRLLVL.

The V gene is TRBV7-2, the J gene TRBJ2-5; TRBD1 might be the D (5 bases). CDR3 length equals 14 residues. Trimming removed 1 base at V and 4 bases at J, with 10 bases between. Per the germline V gene, CDR1 is SGHTA and CDR2 is FQGNSA. The CDR3 nucleotides are TGTGCCAGCAGCTTAGTGACAGACGGAGAGACCCAGTACTTC. Encoded protein: CASSLVTDGETQYF.

The rearrangement joins TRBV15 to TRBJ1-2; D call uncertain. With 7 bases removed from V and 1 base from J, the gap between germline ends came to 13 bases. The germline CDR1 and CDR2 sequences are LNHNV and YYDKDF (reference sequence). This CDR3 contains 14 residues. The CDR3 region is CATTREYGNYGYTF. The DNA of the CDR3 is TGTGCCACCACCCGGGAGTACGGTAACTATGGCTACACCTTC.

The genes are TRBV4-1 and TRBJ2-7; the match to TRBD1 covers 7 bases. CDR3 length: 15 amino acids. The germline gives CDR1 MGHRA, CDR2 YSYEKL. Trimming cost V 0 bases and J 6 bases; bases outside gene matches: 8. This chain's CDR3 is CASSQEVGQYSEQYF. In nucleotides, the CDR3 is TGCGCCAGCAGCCAAGAGGTGGGACAGTACTCCGAGCAGTACTTC.

The rearrangement links TRBV4-3 to TRBJ2-1; no clear D. This CDR3 comprises 15 residues. Trimming took 4 bases from V and 13 from J, leaving 23 bases between them. Germline-derived CDR1 and CDR2 are LGHNA and YSLEER. In DNA form, the CDR3 reads TGCGCCAGCAGCCTGGGATATAGCTCTGGAGAGACCCAGTTCTTC. This encodes CASSLGYSSGETQFF.